The rows below give T cell receptor beta chains drawn from one sample of a study of T cells after yellow fever vaccination. Via MiXCR, TCRdb re-called the 5' RACE reads, giving one row per CDR3 protein. The table shows 300,000 to 350,000 distinct CDR3 sequences, with 8.1% occurring only once. The sequenced sample was PBMCs, obtained more than 35 days after the first yellow fever vaccination. All receptors derive from a man aged 18 to 35 who received the YFV17D yellow fever vaccine. The conserved cysteine and the conserved F or W are not part of the CDR3 here. A D gene is named only where the DNA matches it firmly.

D gene: TRBD2
V gene: TRBV5-1
J gene: TRBJ2-1
CDR3 protein: ASSLTSGAPEQF

D gene: -
V gene: TRBV2
J gene: TRBJ1-5
CDR3 protein: ASKGDSYSNQPQH

D gene: -
V gene: TRBV7-8
J gene: TRBJ1-1
CDR3 protein: ASSPWAGPAF

D gene: -
V gene: TRBV29-1
J gene: TRBJ2-3
CDR3 protein: SAPGYGTDTQY

D gene: TRBD1
V gene: TRBV7-8
J gene: TRBJ1-2
CDR3 protein: ASSSRTGGIDGYT

D gene: TRBD2
V gene: TRBV5-1
J gene: TRBJ2-1
CDR3 protein: ASVALAGGDNEQF

D gene: -
V gene: TRBV18
J gene: TRBJ1-1
CDR3 protein: ASSPGLGSMNTEAF

D gene: -
V gene: TRBV4-1
J gene: TRBJ1-3
CDR3 protein: ASTFSIGGIGNTIY

D gene: TRBD1
V gene: TRBV18
J gene: TRBJ2-6
CDR3 protein: ASSPRSIGGASGANVLT

D gene: -
V gene: TRBV5-1
J gene: TRBJ1-2
CDR3 protein: ASSLPGGTYGYT

D gene: -
V gene: TRBV15
J gene: TRBJ2-2
CDR3 protein: ATSRVISRGTGELF

D gene: TRBD1
V gene: TRBV12-5
J gene: TRBJ2-3
CDR3 protein: ASGSRTGADTQY

D gene: -
V gene: TRBV6-1
J gene: TRBJ1-5
CDR3 protein: ASSQTPWNQPQH

D gene: -
V gene: TRBV6-1
J gene: TRBJ2-5
CDR3 protein: ASSDPNQETQY

D gene: TRBD2
V gene: TRBV12-3/TRBV12-4
J gene: TRBJ2-1
CDR3 protein: ASPPGLAGGYNEQF

D gene: TRBD1
V gene: TRBV12-3/TRBV12-4
J gene: TRBJ1-5
CDR3 protein: ASSSGTGFYQPQH

D gene: -
V gene: TRBV19
J gene: TRBJ2-7
CDR3 protein: ATGSEYEQY

D gene: -
V gene: TRBV7-2
J gene: TRBJ2-7
CDR3 protein: ASSLDLYYEQY

D gene: -
V gene: TRBV9
J gene: TRBJ1-4
CDR3 protein: ASSPRWGNEKLF

D gene: -
V gene: TRBV6-5
J gene: TRBJ2-2
CDR3 protein: ASSYSRLANTGELF

D gene: -
V gene: TRBV7-2
J gene: TRBJ1-6
CDR3 protein: ASSIQGGDSPLH

D gene: TRBD1
V gene: TRBV6-5
J gene: TRBJ2-5
CDR3 protein: ASSYPDRGQETQY

D gene: -
V gene: TRBV5-4
J gene: TRBJ2-7
CDR3 protein: ASSLAERGAEQY

D gene: -
V gene: TRBV18
J gene: TRBJ1-1
CDR3 protein: ASSPGLMNTEAF

D gene: -
V gene: TRBV12-3/TRBV12-4
J gene: TRBJ1-2
CDR3 protein: ASSLIVRGYLRGNYGYT

D gene: -
V gene: TRBV12-3/TRBV12-4
J gene: TRBJ2-2
CDR3 protein: ASTPSRRAGELF

D gene: -
V gene: TRBV7-2
J gene: TRBJ1-6
CDR3 protein: ASRRDYNSPLH

D gene: -
V gene: TRBV4-1
J gene: TRBJ2-5
CDR3 protein: ASSQDLAAQETQY

D gene: TRBD1
V gene: TRBV6-5
J gene: TRBJ2-3
CDR3 protein: ASSNRQGASFDTQY

D gene: TRBD1
V gene: TRBV18
J gene: TRBJ2-1
CDR3 protein: ASSPGTGRGNEQF

D gene: -
V gene: TRBV5-4
J gene: TRBJ2-3
CDR3 protein: ASSLDRVTDTQY

D gene: TRBD1
V gene: TRBV5-1
J gene: TRBJ2-7
CDR3 protein: ASSWGQGMDEQY

D gene: TRBD2
V gene: TRBV23-1
J gene: TRBJ2-3
CDR3 protein: ASSQSTSGEGTDTQY

D gene: -
V gene: TRBV7-2
J gene: TRBJ2-1
CDR3 protein: ASSLSGSNEQF

D gene: TRBD1
V gene: TRBV7-2
J gene: TRBJ2-5
CDR3 protein: ASSVLQGLGETQY

D gene: -
V gene: TRBV7-9
J gene: TRBJ1-4
CDR3 protein: ASSTNRVGANEKLF

D gene: TRBD1
V gene: TRBV7-2
J gene: TRBJ2-1
CDR3 protein: ASSTRDSVNEQF

D gene: TRBD2
V gene: TRBV2
J gene: TRBJ2-3
CDR3 protein: TFSRPPSGGFRDTQY

D gene: TRBD2
V gene: TRBV12-3/TRBV12-4
J gene: TRBJ2-1
CDR3 protein: ASSLTFRGDGYNEQF

D gene: TRBD1
V gene: TRBV27
J gene: TRBJ2-1
CDR3 protein: ASTNWTGTYNEQF

D gene: -
V gene: TRBV7-9
J gene: TRBJ2-6
CDR3 protein: ASSPPWRAAGANVLT

D gene: -
V gene: TRBV6-5
J gene: TRBJ1-1
CDR3 protein: ASSYRGTPEAF

D gene: TRBD1
V gene: TRBV4-1
J gene: TRBJ2-1
CDR3 protein: ASSRRQGAINEQF

D gene: -
V gene: TRBV10-3
J gene: TRBJ1-1
CDR3 protein: AISESRAEAF

D gene: -
V gene: TRBV7-8
J gene: TRBJ2-3
CDR3 protein: ASSLAMPHSPDTQY

D gene: -
V gene: TRBV24-1
J gene: TRBJ1-1
CDR3 protein: ATSDSVGNTEAF

D gene: -
V gene: TRBV5-4
J gene: TRBJ1-2
CDR3 protein: ASSRPRERYGYT

D gene: -
V gene: TRBV7-9
J gene: TRBJ1-1
CDR3 protein: ASSLPMTAMNTEAF

D gene: -
V gene: TRBV7-2
J gene: TRBJ1-2
CDR3 protein: ASSQLSGATSGYT

D gene: -
V gene: TRBV19
J gene: TRBJ2-2
CDR3 protein: ASTLAGGTGELF

D gene: -
V gene: TRBV12-3/TRBV12-4
J gene: TRBJ1-1
CDR3 protein: ASSPLGTEAF

D gene: -
V gene: TRBV12-3/TRBV12-4
J gene: TRBJ1-1
CDR3 protein: ASSWIGGNTEAF

D gene: TRBD2
V gene: TRBV4-1
J gene: TRBJ2-5
CDR3 protein: ASSRTSGEQETQY